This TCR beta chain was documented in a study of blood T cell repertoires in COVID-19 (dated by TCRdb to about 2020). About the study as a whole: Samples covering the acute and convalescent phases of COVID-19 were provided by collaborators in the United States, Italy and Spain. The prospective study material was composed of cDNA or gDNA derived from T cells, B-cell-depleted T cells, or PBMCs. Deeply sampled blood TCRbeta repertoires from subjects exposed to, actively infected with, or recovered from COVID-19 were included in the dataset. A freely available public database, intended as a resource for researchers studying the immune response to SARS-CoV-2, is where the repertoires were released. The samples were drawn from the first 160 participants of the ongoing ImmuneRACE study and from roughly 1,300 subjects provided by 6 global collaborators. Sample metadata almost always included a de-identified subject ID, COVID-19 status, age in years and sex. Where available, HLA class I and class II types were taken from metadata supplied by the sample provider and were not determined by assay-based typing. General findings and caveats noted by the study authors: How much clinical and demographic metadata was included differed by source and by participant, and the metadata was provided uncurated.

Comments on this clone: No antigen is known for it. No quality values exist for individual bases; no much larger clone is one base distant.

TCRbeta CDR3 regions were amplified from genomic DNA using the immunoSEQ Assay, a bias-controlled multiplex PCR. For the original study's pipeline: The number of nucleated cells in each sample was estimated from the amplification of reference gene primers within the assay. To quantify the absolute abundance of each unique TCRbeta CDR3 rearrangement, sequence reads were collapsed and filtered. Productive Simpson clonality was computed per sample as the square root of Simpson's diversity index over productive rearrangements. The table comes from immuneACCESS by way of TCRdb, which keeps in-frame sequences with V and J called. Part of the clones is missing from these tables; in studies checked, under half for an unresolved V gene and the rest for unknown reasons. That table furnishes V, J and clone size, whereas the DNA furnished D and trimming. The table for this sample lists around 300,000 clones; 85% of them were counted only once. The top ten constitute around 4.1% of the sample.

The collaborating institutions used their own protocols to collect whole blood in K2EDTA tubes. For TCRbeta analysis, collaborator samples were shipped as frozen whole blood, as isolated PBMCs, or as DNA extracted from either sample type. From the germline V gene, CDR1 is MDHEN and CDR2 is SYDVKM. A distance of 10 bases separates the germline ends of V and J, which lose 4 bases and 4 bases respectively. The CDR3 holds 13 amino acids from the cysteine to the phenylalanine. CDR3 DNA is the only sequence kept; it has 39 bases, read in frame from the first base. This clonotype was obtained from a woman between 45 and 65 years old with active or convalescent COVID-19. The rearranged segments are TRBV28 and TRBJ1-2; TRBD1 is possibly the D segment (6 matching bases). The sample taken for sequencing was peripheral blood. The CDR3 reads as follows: CASSWGQSYGYTF. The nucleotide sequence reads TGTGCCAGCAGTTGGGGGCAGTCCTATGGCTACACCTTC.